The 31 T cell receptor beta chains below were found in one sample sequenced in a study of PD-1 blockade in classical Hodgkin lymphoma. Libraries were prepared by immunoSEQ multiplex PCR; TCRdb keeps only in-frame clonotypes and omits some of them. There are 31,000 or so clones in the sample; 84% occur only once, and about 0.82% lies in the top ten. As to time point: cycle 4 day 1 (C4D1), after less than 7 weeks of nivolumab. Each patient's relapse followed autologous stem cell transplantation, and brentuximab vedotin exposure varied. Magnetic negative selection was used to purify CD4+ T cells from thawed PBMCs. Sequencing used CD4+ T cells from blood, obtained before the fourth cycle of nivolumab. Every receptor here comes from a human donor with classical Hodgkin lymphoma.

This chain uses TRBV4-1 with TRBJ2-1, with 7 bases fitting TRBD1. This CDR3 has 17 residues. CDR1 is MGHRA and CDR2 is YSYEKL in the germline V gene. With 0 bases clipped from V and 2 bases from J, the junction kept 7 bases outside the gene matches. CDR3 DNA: TGCGCCAGCAGCCAAGATGACTGGACAGGTACCTACAATGAGCAGTTCTTC. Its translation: CASSQDDWTGTYNEQFF.

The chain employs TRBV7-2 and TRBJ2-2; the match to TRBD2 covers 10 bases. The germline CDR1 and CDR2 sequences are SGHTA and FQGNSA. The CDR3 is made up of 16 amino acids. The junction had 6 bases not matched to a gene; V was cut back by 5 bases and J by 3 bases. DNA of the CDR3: TGTGCCAGCAGCAGCCCCAGCGGGGGGGACACCGGGGAGCTGTTTTTT. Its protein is CASSSPSGGDTGELFF.

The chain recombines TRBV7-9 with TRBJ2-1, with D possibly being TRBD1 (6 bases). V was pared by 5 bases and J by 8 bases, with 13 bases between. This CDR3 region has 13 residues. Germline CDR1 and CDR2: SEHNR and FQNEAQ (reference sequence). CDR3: CASSVTGRDEQFF. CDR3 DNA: TGTGCCAGCAGCGTAACAGGGCGGGATGAGCAGTTCTTC. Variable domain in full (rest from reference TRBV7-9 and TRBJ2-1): DTGVSQNPRHKITKRGQNVTFRCDPISEHNRLYWYRQTLGQGPEFLTYFQNEAQLEKSRLLSDRFSAERPKGSFSTLEIQRTEQGDSAMYLCASSVTGRDEQFFGPGTRLTVL.

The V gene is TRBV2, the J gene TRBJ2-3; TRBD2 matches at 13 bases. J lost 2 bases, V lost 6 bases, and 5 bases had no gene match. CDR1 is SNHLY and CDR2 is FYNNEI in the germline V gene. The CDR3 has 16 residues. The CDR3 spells CASRRTSGGHTDTQYF. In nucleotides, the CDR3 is TGTGCCAGCAGGAGGACTAGCGGGGGCCACACAGATACGCAGTATTTT.

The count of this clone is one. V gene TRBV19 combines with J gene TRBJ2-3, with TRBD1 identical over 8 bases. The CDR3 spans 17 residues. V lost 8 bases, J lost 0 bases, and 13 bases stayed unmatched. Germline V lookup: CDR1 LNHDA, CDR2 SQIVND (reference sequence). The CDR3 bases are TGTGCCAGTGCCAGGGGGCTCCTTAATCCTAGCACAGATACGCAGTATTTT. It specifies CASARGLLNPSTDTQYF.

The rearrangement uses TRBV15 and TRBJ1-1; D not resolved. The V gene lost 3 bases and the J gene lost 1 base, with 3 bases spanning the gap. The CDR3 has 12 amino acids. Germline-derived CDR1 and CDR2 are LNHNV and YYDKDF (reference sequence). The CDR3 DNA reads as TGTGCCACCAGCAGCTGGAACACTGAAGCTTTCTTT. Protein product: CATSSWNTEAFF. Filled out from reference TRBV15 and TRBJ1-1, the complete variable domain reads DAMVIQNPRYQVTQFGKPVTLSCSQTLNHNVMYWYQQKSSQAPKLLFHYYDKDFNNEADTPDNFQSRRPNTSFCFLDIRSPGLGDTAMYLCATSSWNTEAFFGQGTRLTVV.

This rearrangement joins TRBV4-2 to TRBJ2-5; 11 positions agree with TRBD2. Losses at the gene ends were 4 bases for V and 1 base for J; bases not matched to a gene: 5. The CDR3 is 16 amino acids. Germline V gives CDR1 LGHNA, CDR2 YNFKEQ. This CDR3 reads CASSPRLAGSQETQYF. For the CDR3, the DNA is TGTGCCAGCAGCCCGAGACTAGCGGGGTCCCAAGAGACCCAGTACTTC.

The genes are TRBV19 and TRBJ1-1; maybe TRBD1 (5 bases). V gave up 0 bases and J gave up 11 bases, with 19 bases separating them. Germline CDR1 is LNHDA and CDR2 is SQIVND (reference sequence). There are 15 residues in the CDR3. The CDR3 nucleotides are TGTGCCAGTAGTATAGAACCCCGGGACGGCGGAGCGGCTTTCTTT. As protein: CASSIEPRDGGAAFF.

As DNA, the CDR3 is TGTGCCAGCAGCTTTCCCCCAGCGGCGGGGGGCCCAACGAATGAGCAGTTCTTC. This translates into CASSFPPAAGGPTNEQFF. The gene calls are TRBV11-2 and TRBJ2-1; the match to TRBD2 covers 8 bases. V dropped 3 bases and J dropped 7; count of bases not matched to a gene: 17. Germline loops: CDR1 SGHAT, CDR2 FQNNGV. The CDR3 consists of 18 residues.

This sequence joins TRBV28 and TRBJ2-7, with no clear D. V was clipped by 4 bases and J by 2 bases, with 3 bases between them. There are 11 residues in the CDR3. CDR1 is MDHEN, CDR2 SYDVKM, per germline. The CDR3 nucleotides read TGTGCCAGCAGTTCCACCTACGAGCAGTACTTC. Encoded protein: CASSSTYEQYF. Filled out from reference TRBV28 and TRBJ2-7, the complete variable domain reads DVKVTQSSRYLVKRTGEKVFLECVQDMDHENMFWYRQDPGLGLRLIYFSYDVKMKEKGDIPEGYSVSREKKERFSLILESASTNQTSMYLCASSSTYEQYFGPGTRLTVT.

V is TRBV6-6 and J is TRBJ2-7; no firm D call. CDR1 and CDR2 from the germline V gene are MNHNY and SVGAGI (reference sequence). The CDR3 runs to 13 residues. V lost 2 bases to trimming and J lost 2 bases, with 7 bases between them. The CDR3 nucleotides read TGTGCCAGCAGTTACAACAGAGCCTACGAGCAGTACTTC. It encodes CASSYNRAYEQYF.

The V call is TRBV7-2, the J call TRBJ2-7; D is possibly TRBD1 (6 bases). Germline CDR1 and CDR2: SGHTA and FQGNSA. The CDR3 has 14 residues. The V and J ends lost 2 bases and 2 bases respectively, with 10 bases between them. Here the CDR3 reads CASSLFQGTYEQYF. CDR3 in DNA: TGTGCCAGCAGCTTATTTCAGGGGACCTACGAGCAGTACTTC. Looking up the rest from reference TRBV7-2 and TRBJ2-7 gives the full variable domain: GAGVSQSPSNKVTEKGKDVELRCDPISGHTALYWYRQSLGQGLEFLIYFQGNSAPDKSGLPSDRFSAERTGGSVSTLTIQRTQQEDSAVYLCASSLFQGTYEQYFGPGTRLTVT.

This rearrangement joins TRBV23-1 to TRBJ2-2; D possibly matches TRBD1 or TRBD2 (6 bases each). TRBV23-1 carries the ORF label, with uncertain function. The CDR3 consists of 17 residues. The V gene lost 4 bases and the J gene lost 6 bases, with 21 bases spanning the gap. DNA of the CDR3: TGCGCCAGCAGTCGCGTCGGGGGCGTTTGGGGGGCCGGGGAGCTGTTTTTT. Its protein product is CASSRVGGVWGAGELFF.

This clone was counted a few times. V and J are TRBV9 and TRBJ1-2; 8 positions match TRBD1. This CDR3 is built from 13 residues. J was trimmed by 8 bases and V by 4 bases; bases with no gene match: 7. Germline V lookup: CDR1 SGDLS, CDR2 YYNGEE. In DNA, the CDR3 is TGTGCCAGCAGCCCTCAGGACAGGGCGGGCTACACCTTC. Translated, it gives CASSPQDRAGYTF.

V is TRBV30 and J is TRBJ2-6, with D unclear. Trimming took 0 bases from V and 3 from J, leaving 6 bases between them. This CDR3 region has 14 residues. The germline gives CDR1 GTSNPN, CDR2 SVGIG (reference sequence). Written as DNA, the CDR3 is TGTGCCTGGAGTGTCGAAAGTGGGGCCAACGTCCTGACTTTC. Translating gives CAWSVESGANVLTF.

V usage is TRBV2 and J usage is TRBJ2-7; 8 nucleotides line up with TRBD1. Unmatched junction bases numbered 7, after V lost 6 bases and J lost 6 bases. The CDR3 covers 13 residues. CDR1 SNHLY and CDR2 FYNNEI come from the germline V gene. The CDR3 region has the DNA TGTGCCAGCAGGTGGACAGGGTTAGTCGAGCAGTACTTC. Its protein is CASRWTGLVEQYF. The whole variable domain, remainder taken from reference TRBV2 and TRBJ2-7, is EPEVTQTPSHQVTQMGQEVILRCVPISNHLYFYWYRQILGQKVEFLVSFYNNEISEKSEIFDDQFSVERPDGSNFTLKIRSTKLEDSAMYFCASRWTGLVEQYFGPGTRLTVT.

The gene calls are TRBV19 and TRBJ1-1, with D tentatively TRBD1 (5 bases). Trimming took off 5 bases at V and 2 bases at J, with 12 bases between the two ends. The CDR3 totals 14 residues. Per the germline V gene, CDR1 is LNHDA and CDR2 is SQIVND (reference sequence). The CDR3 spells CASSVQGLNTEAFF. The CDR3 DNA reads TGTGCCAGTAGTGTTCAGGGCCTTAACACTGAAGCTTTCTTT.

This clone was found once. Here the CDR3 DNA reads TGTGCCAGCAGCGAATTCGGGGGCAGGAGCGAGCAGTACTTC. Its translation is CASSEFGGRSEQYF. The V call is TRBV6-1, the J call TRBJ2-7; possibly TRBD1 or TRBD2 for D (6 bases each). The germline CDR1 and CDR2 sequences are MNHNS and SASEGT. Trimming removed 6 bases from V and 6 bases from J, with 18 bases in between. The CDR3 has 14 amino acids.

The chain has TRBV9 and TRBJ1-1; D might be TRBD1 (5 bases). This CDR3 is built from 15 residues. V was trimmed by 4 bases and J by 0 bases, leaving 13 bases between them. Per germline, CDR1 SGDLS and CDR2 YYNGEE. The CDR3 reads CASSPRGVLNTEAFF. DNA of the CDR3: TGTGCCAGCAGCCCCAGAGGGGTTCTGAACACTGAAGCTTTCTTT.

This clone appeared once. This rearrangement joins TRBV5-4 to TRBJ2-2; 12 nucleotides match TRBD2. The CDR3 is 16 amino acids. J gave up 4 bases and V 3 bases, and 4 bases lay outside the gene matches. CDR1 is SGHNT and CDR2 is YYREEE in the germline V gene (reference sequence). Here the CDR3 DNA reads TGTGCCAGCAGCTGGGGACTAGCGGGCCCCACCGGGGAGCTGTTTTTT. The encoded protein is CASSWGLAGPTGELFF.

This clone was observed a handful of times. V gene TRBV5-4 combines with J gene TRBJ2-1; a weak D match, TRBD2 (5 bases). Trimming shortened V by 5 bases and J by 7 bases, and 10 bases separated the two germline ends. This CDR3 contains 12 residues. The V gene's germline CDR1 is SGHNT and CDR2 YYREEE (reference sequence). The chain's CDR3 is CASSSSLNEQFF. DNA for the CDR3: TGTGCCAGCAGTTCTAGCTTAAATGAGCAGTTCTTC.

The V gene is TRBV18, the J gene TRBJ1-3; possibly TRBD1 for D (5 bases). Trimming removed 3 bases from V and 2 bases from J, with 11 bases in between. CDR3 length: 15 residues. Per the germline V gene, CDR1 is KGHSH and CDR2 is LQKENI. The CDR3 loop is CASSPPVGAGNTIYF. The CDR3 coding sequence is TGTGCCAGCTCACCCCCCGTAGGGGCTGGAAACACCATATATTTT.

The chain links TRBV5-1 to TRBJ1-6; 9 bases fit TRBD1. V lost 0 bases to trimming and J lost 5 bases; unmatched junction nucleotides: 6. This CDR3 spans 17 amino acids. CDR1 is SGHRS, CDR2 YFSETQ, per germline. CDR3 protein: CASSLVGQGLDNSPLHF. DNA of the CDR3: TGCGCCAGCAGCTTGGTAGGACAGGGGTTGGATAATTCACCCCTCCACTTT.

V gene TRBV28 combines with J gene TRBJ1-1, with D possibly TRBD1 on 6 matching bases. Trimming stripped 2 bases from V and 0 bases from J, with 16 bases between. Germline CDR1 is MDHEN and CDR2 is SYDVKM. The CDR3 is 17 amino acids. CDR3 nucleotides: TGTGCCAGCAGTTTACTCCAGGGGTCGCATATGAACACTGAAGCTTTCTTT. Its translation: CASSLLQGSHMNTEAFF.

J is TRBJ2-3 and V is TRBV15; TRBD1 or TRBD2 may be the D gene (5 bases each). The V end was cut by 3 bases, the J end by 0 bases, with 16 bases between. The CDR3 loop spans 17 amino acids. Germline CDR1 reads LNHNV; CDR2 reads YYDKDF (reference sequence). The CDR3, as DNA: TGTGCCACCAGCAGGTTAGCCTCCGGGGCTAGCACAGATACGCAGTATTTT. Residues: CATSRLASGASTDTQYF.

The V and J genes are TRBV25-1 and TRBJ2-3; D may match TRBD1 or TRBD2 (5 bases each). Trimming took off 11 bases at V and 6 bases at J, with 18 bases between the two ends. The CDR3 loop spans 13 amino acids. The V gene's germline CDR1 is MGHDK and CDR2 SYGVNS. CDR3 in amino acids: CAVRPWGTDTQYF. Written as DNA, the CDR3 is TGTGCCGTAAGGCCATGGGGGACCGATACGCAGTATTTT.

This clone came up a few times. The CDR3 sequence: CASSFSPPGLAGGLETQYF. The CDR3 coding sequence is TGTGCCAGTAGTTTCTCACCTCCGGGACTAGCGGGCGGACTGGAGACCCAGTACTTC. This sequence joins TRBV19 and TRBJ2-5; 12 nucleotides line up with TRBD2. The J segment lost 5 bases and the V segment lost 5 bases, leaving 18 bases of the junction unmatched. Germline V gene data show CDR1 as LNHDA and CDR2 as SQIVND (reference sequence). The CDR3 has 19 residues.

CDR3 DNA sequence: TGTGCCAGCAGTTCCCCTAGGGGGAGAAGCTATGGCTACACCTTC. Its protein product is CASSSPRGRSYGYTF. This chain connects TRBV6-5 to TRBJ1-2; perhaps TRBD1 as D (6 bases). Between the trimmed V and J ends, which lost 4 bases and 4 bases, there was a span of 16 bases. Germline CDR1 reads MNHEY; CDR2 reads SVGAGI. There are 15 residues in the CDR3.

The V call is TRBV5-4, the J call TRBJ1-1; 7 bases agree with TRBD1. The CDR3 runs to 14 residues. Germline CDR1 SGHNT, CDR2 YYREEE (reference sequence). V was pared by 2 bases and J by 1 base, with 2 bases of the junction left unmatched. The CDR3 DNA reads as TGTGCCAGCAGCTTATGGACAGGGAACACTGAAGCTTTCTTT. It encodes CASSLWTGNTEAFF.

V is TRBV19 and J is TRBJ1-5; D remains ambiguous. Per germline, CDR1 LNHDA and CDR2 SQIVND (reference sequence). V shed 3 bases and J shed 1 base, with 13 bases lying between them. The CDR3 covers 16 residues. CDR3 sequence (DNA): TGTGCCAGTAGTATTATTGGGAGGGTAAGCAATCAGCCCCAGCATTTT. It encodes CASSIIGRVSNQPQHF. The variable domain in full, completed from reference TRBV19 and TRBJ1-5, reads DGGITQSPKYLFRKEGQNVTLSCEQNLNHDAMYWYRQDPGQGLRLIYYSQIVNDFQKGDIAEGYSVSREKKESFPLTVTSAQKNPTAFYLCASSIIGRVSNQPQHFGDGTRLSIL.

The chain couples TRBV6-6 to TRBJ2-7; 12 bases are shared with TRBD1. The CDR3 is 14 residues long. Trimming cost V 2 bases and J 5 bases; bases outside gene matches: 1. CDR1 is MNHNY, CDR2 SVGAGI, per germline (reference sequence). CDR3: CASSYGTGGNEQYF. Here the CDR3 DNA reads TGTGCCAGCAGTTACGGGACAGGGGGCAACGAGCAGTACTTC.